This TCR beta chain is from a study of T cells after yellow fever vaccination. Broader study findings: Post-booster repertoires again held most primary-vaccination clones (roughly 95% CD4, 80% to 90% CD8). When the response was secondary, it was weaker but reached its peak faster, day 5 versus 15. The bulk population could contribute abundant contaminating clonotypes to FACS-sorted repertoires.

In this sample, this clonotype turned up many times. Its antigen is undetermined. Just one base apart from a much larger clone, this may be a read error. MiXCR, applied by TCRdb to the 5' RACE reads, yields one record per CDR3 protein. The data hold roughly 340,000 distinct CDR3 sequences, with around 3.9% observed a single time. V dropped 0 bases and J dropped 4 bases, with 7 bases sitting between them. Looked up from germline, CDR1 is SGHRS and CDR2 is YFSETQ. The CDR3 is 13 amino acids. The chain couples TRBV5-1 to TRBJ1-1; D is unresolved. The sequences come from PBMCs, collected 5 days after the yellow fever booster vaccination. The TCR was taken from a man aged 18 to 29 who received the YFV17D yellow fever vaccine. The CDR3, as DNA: TGCGCCAGCAGCTTGGGGGTAATCACTGAAGCTTTCTTT. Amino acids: CASSLGVITEAFF.